The T cell receptor beta chain under discussion was sequenced for a study of T cells in Graves' hyperthyroidism and ophthalmopathy. Regarding the study as a whole: Ophthalmopathy was told apart from stable hyperthyroidism by a 13 V-J model. In the blood, most expanded thyroid clonotypes above 0.001 appeared as well.

This clonotype was picked up a small number of times. Its antigen remains unidentified. With 1 base removed from V and 1 base from J, the gap between germline ends came to 9 bases. Germline V CDR1 and CDR2: DFQATT, SNEGSKA (reference sequence). There are 14 residues in the CDR3. RNA transcripts gave rise to amplified TCR beta CDR3 regions. TCR CDR3 regions were first amplified by RT-PCR with HTBI primers. TCRdb re-called the multiplex PCR reads through MiXCR, storing one row per CDR3 protein. This repertoire shows more than 450,000 distinct CDR3 sequences, around 15% found once; its top ten account for 14%. The patients, who ranged from 18 to 65 in age, presented with newly diagnosed hyperthyroidism lasting under 2 months. The authors obtained PBMCs from 9 to 10 ml of fresh peripheral blood.

The specimen was blood. The chain joins TRBV20-1 to TRBJ2-3, with D uncertain. The TCR sequence derives from a woman between 40 and 50 years old with Graves' hyperthyroidism. CDR3 in DNA: TGCAGTGCTAGAGGTCCCGGTGGCACAGATACGCAGTATTTT. Amino acids: CSARGPGGTDTQYF.